Here is one T cell receptor beta chain with its context. Its antigen is still unknown. A minimum of 7 million PBMCs was isolated per sample. This entry comes from a study of blood T cells in healthy people across ages. At the level of the study: Through template switching, about one barcoded beta molecule was captured per two T cells, as measured in model experiments.

The V gene lost 2 bases and the J gene lost 0 bases, with 11 bases spanning the gap. CDR3 size: 16 residues. Whole-study findings and limits: Long-lived donors had more naive CD4+ cells and higher diversity than aged donors. Changes seen in expanded clonotypes were possibly confounded by donor CMV status left unknown.

With a J-beta primer mix and a sample-barcoded 5' primer, a second PCR ran roughly 6 to 12 cycles. TCRdb analysed the 5' RACE reads with MiXCR anew, one entry per CDR3 protein. The data hold about 1.4 million distinct CDR3 sequences, with roughly 60% observed a single time. This sequence was found in a man younger than 35 in good health. V is TRBV12-3 or TRBV12-4 and J is TRBJ2-1, with D perhaps being TRBD1 or TRBD2 (6 bases each). Sequencing was carried out using blood. As DNA, the CDR3 is TGTGCCAGCAGTTTAAGGGGGAGGAGCTCCTACAATGAGCAGTTCTTC. Amino acid sequence: CASSLRGRSSYNEQFF.